The 21 T cell receptor beta chains below come from one sample, sequenced in a study of Graves' ophthalmopathy and Graves' hyperthyroidism. Amplified TCR beta CDR3 regions were obtained using RNA transcripts as template. First-round RT-PCR employed HTBI primers, with a second-round multiplex PCR after it. MiXCR was run by TCRdb on the multiplex PCR reads, yielding one entry per CDR3 protein. The sample shows around 520,000 distinct CDR3 sequences, just under 40% of them seen only once. The sequenced material came from peripheral blood or thyroid tissue (not recorded which). The receptors were sampled from an adult man with Graves' hyperthyroidism.

This clonotype was recorded many times. The chain uses TRBV15 and TRBJ1-4, with D possibly TRBD1 on 6 matching bases. Trimming left V 1 base short and J 4 bases short, with 13 bases between. CDR1 is LNHNV and CDR2 is YYDKDF in the germline V gene (reference sequence). This CDR3 spans 16 amino acids. The CDR3 nucleotides are TGTGCCACCAGCAGAGCCAATACAGGGAATAATGAAAAACTGTTTTTT. Amino acid sequence: CATSRANTGNNEKLFF. Together with reference TRBV15 and TRBJ1-4, the CDR3 gives the full variable domain: DAMVIQNPRYQVTQFGKPVTLSCSQTLNHNVMYWYQQKSSQAPKLLFHYYDKDFNNEADTPDNFQSRRPNTSFCFLDIRSPGLGDTAMYLCATSRANTGNNEKLFFGSGTQLSVL.

Details on this clonotype: It may be a read error: a sequence one base away is much more abundant. The chain links TRBV7-9 to TRBJ1-2; 7 bases match TRBD1. The CDR3 totals 14 residues. Germline V gene data show CDR1 as SEHNR and CDR2 as FQNEAQ (reference sequence). CDR3 protein: CAGSPTGRGGGYTF. The CDR3 nucleotides read TGTGCCGGCAGCCCAACGGGCAGGGGGGGAGGCTACACCTTC.

This rearrangement joins TRBV10-3 to TRBJ2-5; 11 positions agree with TRBD2. CDR3 length: 16 amino acids. The J segment lost 4 bases and the V segment lost 6 bases, leaving 10 bases of the junction unmatched. CDR1 is ENHRY and CDR2 is SYGVKD in the germline V gene. In DNA, the CDR3 is TGTGCCATCAGCCGACTAGCGGGAAGGACGGTAGAGACCCAGTACTTC. Translation gives CAISRLAGRTVETQYF.

This clonotype has only a few counts. The rearrangement uses TRBV13 and TRBJ2-5, with D possibly TRBD2 on 5 matching bases. Germline V CDR1 and CDR2: PRHDT, FYEKMQ (reference sequence). The CDR3 extends over 13 amino acids. V lost 7 bases, J lost 3 bases, and 12 bases lay in between. This CDR3 is CASTKTGEETQYF. DNA for the CDR3: TGTGCCAGCACCAAAACCGGGGAAGAGACCCAGTACTTC.

This clonotype showed up many times. The chain has TRBV6-1 and TRBJ2-5; TRBD2 aligns across 9 bases. The CDR3 spans 13 residues. Unmatched junction bases numbered 0, after V lost 6 bases and J lost 1 base. Germline V gene sequence: CDR1 MNHNS, CDR2 SASEGT. CDR3 sequence: CASRTSGQETQYF. CDR3 bases: TGTGCCAGCAGGACTAGCGGCCAAGAGACCCAGTACTTC.

Only one count was recorded for this clonotype. The gene calls are TRBV11-1 and TRBJ2-3; 11 positions agree with TRBD2. V lost 3 bases, J lost 4 bases, and 3 bases stayed unmatched. The CDR3 covers 15 residues. Germline V lookup: CDR1 SGHAT, CDR2 FQDESV (reference sequence). Written as DNA, the CDR3 is TGTGCCAGCAGCTTCGGGACTAGCGGCTCAGATACGCAGTATTTT. Its translation is CASSFGTSGSDTQYF.

The CDR3 is CASSDRRNSNQPQHF. CDR3 DNA: TGTGCCAGCAGTGATCGCAGGAATAGCAATCAGCCCCAGCATTTT. The gene calls are TRBV6-6 and TRBJ1-5; D gene ambiguous. The CDR3 covers 15 residues. The V end lost 5 bases, the J end lost 0 bases, and 11 bases lay between the germline ends. Germline V lookup: CDR1 MNHNY, CDR2 SVGAGI (reference sequence).

The rearrangement links TRBV12-3 or TRBV12-4 to TRBJ1-2; D uncertain. This CDR3 is built from 17 residues. The V end lost 3 bases, the J end lost 0 bases, and 17 bases lay between the germline ends. The DNA for the CDR3 is TGTGCCAGCAGTTTTTCTCGGAGAGTTTCCTCTAACTATGGCTACACCTTC. Protein sequence: CASSFSRRVSSNYGYTF.

The chain combines TRBV2 with TRBJ2-7; TRBD1 aligns across 9 bases. Germline CDR1 SNHLY, CDR2 FYNNEI. Unmatched junction bases numbered 7, after V lost 6 bases and J lost 4 bases. The CDR3 is 14 amino acids. CDR3 region: CASRGPGQGYEQYF. DNA for the CDR3: TGTGCCAGCAGAGGTCCGGGACAGGGTTACGAGCAGTACTTC.

This clonotype was observed at least ten times. J is TRBJ2-7 and V is TRBV20-1; 8 bases are a match to TRBD2. Germline V gene data show CDR1 as DFQATT and CDR2 as SNEGSKA (reference sequence). Unmatched junction bases numbered 6, after V lost 5 bases and J lost 3 bases. The CDR3 is made up of 13 amino acids. Here the CDR3 DNA reads TGCAGTGCTCCAGCGGGGGCAAACTACGAGCAGTACTTC. It encodes CSAPAGANYEQYF.

In its sample, this clonotype was seen a few times. J is TRBJ2-1 and V is TRBV2; D uncertain. From germline, CDR1 is SNHLY and CDR2 FYNNEI. The CDR3 runs 14 residues. Trimming left V 7 bases short and J 5 bases short, with 15 bases between. This CDR3 is CASKGYADNNEQFF. The CDR3 nucleotides read TGTGCCAGCAAGGGCTACGCAGACAACAATGAGCAGTTCTTC.

This clonotype has at least ten counts. This sequence joins TRBV20-1 and TRBJ1-2, with D uncertain. Germline loops: CDR1 DFQATT, CDR2 SNEGSKA (reference sequence). The CDR3 has 11 amino acids. Trimming pared 2 bases from V and 8 bases from J, leaving 9 bases between. CDR3 sequence reads: CSARIRKGYTF. The CDR3, as DNA: TGCAGTGCTAGAATCCGGAAGGGCTACACCTTC.

This clonotype has a count of ten or more. This chain uses TRBV5-8 with TRBJ2-5; possibly TRBD1 or TRBD2 for D (6 bases each). V lost 3 bases and J 5 bases, leaving 17 bases between the germline ends. Looked up from germline, CDR1 is SGHTS and CDR2 is YDEGEE. There are 15 residues in the CDR3. CDR3 DNA: TGTGCCAGCAGCTCACAGGCGCCCGGGGGCGAGACCCAGTACTTC. It yields the protein CASSSQAPGGETQYF.

This chain connects TRBV15 to TRBJ1-4, with D possibly matching TRBD1 (5 bases). Trimming took 2 bases from V and 7 from J, leaving 23 bases between them. Germline CDR1 reads LNHNV; CDR2 reads YYDKDF (reference sequence). CDR3 size: 18 residues. The CDR3 coding sequence is TGTGCCACCAGCAGAACTAGCGGGGTTGGGGGGTTGGGTGAAAAACTGTTTTTT. Protein sequence: CATSRTSGVGGLGEKLFF. Combining the CDR3 with reference TRBV15 and TRBJ1-4 gives the whole variable domain DAMVIQNPRYQVTQFGKPVTLSCSQTLNHNVMYWYQQKSSQAPKLLFHYYDKDFNNEADTPDNFQSRRPNTSFCFLDIRSPGLGDTAMYLCATSRTSGVGGLGEKLFFGSGTQLSVL.

This chain connects TRBV7-6 to TRBJ2-7; 11 nucleotides align to TRBD2. The germline gives CDR1 SGHVS, CDR2 FNYEAQ. V shed 5 bases and J 9 bases; nucleotides not matched to a gene: 6. The CDR3 spans 13 residues. DNA of the CDR3: TGTGCCAGCAGCGGAATCGGACTAGCGGGGCAGTACTTC. Translation: CASSGIGLAGQYF.

This clonotype came up many times. This rearrangement joins TRBV29-1 to TRBJ2-7; 9 bases line up with TRBD2. Germline V lookup: CDR1 SQVTM, CDR2 ANQGSEA. CDR3 length: 13 residues. Unmatched junction bases numbered 8, after V lost 7 bases and J lost 4 bases. The CDR3 region is CSARAGGGYEQYF. In DNA form, the CDR3 reads TGCAGCGCCCGAGCGGGAGGAGGGTACGAGCAGTACTTC.

The chain links TRBV20-1 to TRBJ2-6; 7 bases align to TRBD1. V gave up 0 bases and J gave up 2 bases; unmatched junction bases: 10. Germline-derived CDR1 and CDR2 are DFQATT and SNEGSKA (reference sequence). The CDR3 sequence is 18 residues long. The DNA of the CDR3 is TGCAGTGCTAGAGATCTCGACAGGGCTTCACCTGGGGCCAACGTCCTGACTTTC. The encoded protein is CSARDLDRASPGANVLTF.

This clonotype was recorded at least ten times. The rearrangement links TRBV29-1 to TRBJ2-7; either TRBD1 or TRBD2 may supply D (5 bases each). The CDR3 runs to 14 residues. V was shortened by 5 bases and J by 5 bases, with 19 bases between the two germline ends. Germline lookup yields CDR1 SQVTM and CDR2 ANQGSEA. The DNA for the CDR3 is TGCAGCGTTCGTTGGGGGAGAGGAAGCGACGAGCAGTACTTC. It is translated as CSVRWGRGSDEQYF.

This clonotype was detected ten times or more. The chain couples TRBV9 to TRBJ2-7; D perhaps matches TRBD2 (5 bases). V dropped 1 base and J dropped 1 base, with 9 bases sitting between them. The V gene's germline CDR1 is SGDLS and CDR2 YYNGEE. There are 14 residues in the CDR3. The CDR3 here is CASSVMGESYEQYF. The CDR3, as DNA: TGTGCCAGCAGCGTAATGGGAGAATCCTACGAGCAGTACTTC.

This clonotype was seen once. The CDR3 DNA reads as TGTGCCAGCAGTTGGGGGCCAGACTTCGGCGAGCAGTACTTC. Translating it yields CASSWGPDFGEQYF. V gene TRBV7-9 combines with J gene TRBJ2-1, with D maybe TRBD1 (6 bases). The J call may be mistaken, given a closer DNA end match to TRBJ2-7. Looked up from germline, CDR1 is SEHNR and CDR2 is FQNEAQ (reference sequence). The CDR3 has 14 amino acids.

This clonotype showed up many times. V usage is TRBV14 and J usage is TRBJ1-1, with D tentatively TRBD1 (5 bases). The CDR3 runs 15 residues. Trimming stripped 0 bases from V and 6 bases from J, with 14 bases between. Germline CDR1 is SGHDN and CDR2 is FVKESK. The CDR3 sequence is CASSQDPPGLAEAFF. The CDR3 coding sequence is TGTGCCAGCAGCCAAGACCCCCCAGGGTTGGCTGAAGCTTTCTTT.